Only one count was recorded for the clone carrying this T cell receptor beta chain. Antigen: not known. The data stem from a study of cytomegalovirus exposure and HLA in healthy donors. General study findings and limits: The study listed about 150 cytomegalovirus-associated TCR beta chains.

This CDR3 is 13 amino acids long. Germline values: CDR1 SEHNR, CDR2 FQNEAQ (reference sequence). Trimming removed 2 bases from V and 5 bases from J, with 10 bases in between. Clones were read by immunoSEQ multiplex PCR, and TCRdb kept only the in-frame ones, dropping some. Of roughly 240,000 clones detected, 85% to 90% appear once; the ten largest clones hold about 2.5%. The TCR was taken from a man aged 18 to 29 in good health and CMV-seronegative. The sample comprised PBMCs. The chain uses TRBV7-9 and TRBJ2-7, with D tentatively TRBD2 (6 bases). CDR3 residues: CASSLRDWNEQYF. CDR3 nucleotide sequence: TGTGCCAGCAGCTTAAGGGACTGGAACGAGCAGTACTTC.